This T cell receptor (beta chain) was documented in a study of tumor and adjacent non-tumor tissue in lung cancer. Study summary: Each sample yielded about 4.17 million productive TCRbeta reads on average.

TCRbeta libraries were built with three rounds of nested PCR, modified from ARM-PCR. TCRdb reanalysed the multiplex PCR reads using MiXCR and keeps one entry per CDR3 protein. The sample gives more than 95,000 distinct CDR3 sequences, about 66% of which show up once; 13% is in the top ten. Of note for this clonotype: Antigen: not known. This CDR3 fails to terminate in the conserved phenylalanine or tryptophan, so it likely reflects a read error.

The template was RNA from unsorted bulk tissue. Between August and November 2014, newly diagnosed, chemotherapy-naive lung cancer patients underwent thoracic surgery in China. Study outcomes and limitations: Tumor tissue had significantly higher TCR diversity than normal lung.

V lost 2 bases and J 9 bases, leaving 11 bases between the germline ends. CDR3 length: 13 residues. Germline V gene data show CDR1 as MNHEY and CDR2 as SVGAGI. The chain is built from TRBV6-5 and TRBJ2-1; possible D gene TRBD2, 5 bases. Input material: lung tumor tissue. The TCR originated in a man aged 25 to 45 with non-small cell lung cancer. The CDR3 loop reads CASSYRSGREQFL. CDR3 coding DNA: TGTGCCAGCAGTTACCGGAGCGGCCGTGAGCAGTTCCTC.